What follows are 32 T cell receptor beta chains derived from one specimen sequenced in a study of T cells expressing NK-cell markers. TCRdb reprocessed the 5' RACE reads, keeping one entry per CDR3 protein, no DNA. The sample's table shows a few hundred thousand distinct CDR3 sequences. Sample: blood T cells: a sorted CD56 or NKG2C T cell subset, CD4+ or CD8+ T cells, or bulk PBMC T cells (not recorded which). The receptors originated from a man aged 18 to 30 in good health.

The chain is built from TRBV12-3 or TRBV12-4 and TRBJ1-2; the D call from TCRdb, TRBD1, cannot be confirmed without DNA. CDR3 length: 13 amino acids. The CDR3 sequence: CASSYVTGDGYTF.

This chain links TRBV29-1 with TRBJ2-7; the D call from TCRdb, TRBD1, cannot be confirmed without DNA. Germline V lookup: CDR1 SQVTM, CDR2 ANQGSEA. The CDR3 is 14 residues long. CDR3 sequence reads: CSVLTGLSSYEQYF.

The rearrangement links TRBV11-2 to TRBJ1-3. Germline V lookup: CDR1 SGHAT, CDR2 FQNNGV. The length of the CDR3 is 15 residues. The CDR3 is CASRTTLVSGNTIYF.

V gene TRBV18 combines with J gene TRBJ2-3; absent DNA, TCRdb's TRBD1 call cannot be checked. Germline lookup yields CDR1 KGHSH and CDR2 LQKENI. The CDR3 loop spans 14 amino acids. The CDR3 sequence is CASSPRGNTDTQYF.

J is TRBJ1-1 and V is TRBV12-3 or TRBV12-4; the D call of TRBD1 rests on TCRdb alone, since no DNA is present to check it. The CDR3 sequence is 14 residues long. The CDR3: CASSWAGGRAEAFF.

This chain links TRBV20-1 with TRBJ1-3; TCRdb gives TRBD1 as the D gene, but with no DNA this cannot be confirmed. The germline V gene encodes CDR1 DFQATT and CDR2 SNEGSKA (reference sequence). The CDR3 consists of 13 residues. This CDR3 reads CSASPLDQNTIYF.

V gene TRBV30 combines with J gene TRBJ2-1. The germline gives CDR1 GTSNPN, CDR2 SVGIG (reference sequence). This CDR3 region has 15 residues. CDR3 in amino acids: CAWSVPRQIYNEQFF.

The V gene is TRBV20-1, the J gene TRBJ2-7; TCRdb's D call, TRBD2, is unchecked because there is no DNA. The CDR3 runs 13 residues. CDR1 is DFQATT and CDR2 is SNEGSKA in the germline V gene (reference sequence). CDR3 region: CSARPGTIYEQYF.

The rearrangement uses TRBV12-3 or TRBV12-4 and TRBJ2-3; TCRdb gives TRBD1 as the D gene, but with no DNA this cannot be confirmed. CDR3 length equals 16 residues. CDR3: CASSLGQSPNTDTQYF.

The chain carries TRBV20-1 and TRBJ1-4. This CDR3 is 13 amino acids long. The germline V gene has CDR1 DFQATT and CDR2 SNEGSKA (reference sequence). The CDR3 here is CSAPRAGREKLFF.

This chain uses TRBV7-2 with TRBJ2-4; TCRdb gives TRBD2 as the D gene, but with no DNA this cannot be confirmed. CDR3 length equals 15 residues. Germline lookup yields CDR1 SGHTA and CDR2 FQGNSA. The CDR3 loop is CASSSLGSSENIQYF.

The rearrangement links TRBV12-3 or TRBV12-4 to TRBJ1-2; the TRBD1 assignment by TCRdb is unverifiable without DNA. The CDR3 has 15 amino acids. The CDR3 loop reads CASSLRPRGRGGYTF.

This chain links TRBV4-1 with TRBJ1-6; as DNA is missing, the TRBD1 call by TCRdb cannot be tested. CDR3 length: 16 amino acids. Looked up from germline, CDR1 is MGHRA and CDR2 is YSYEKL. The CDR3 is CASSQDQGQGNSPLHF.

V usage is TRBV20-1 and J usage is TRBJ1-2. Looked up from germline, CDR1 is DFQATT and CDR2 is SNEGSKA (reference sequence). The CDR3 length is 14 residues. CDR3: CSATSKSSNYGYTF.

V usage is TRBV10-3 and J usage is TRBJ1-1. Germline CDR1 reads ENHRY; CDR2 reads SYGVKD. This CDR3 region has 14 residues. The CDR3 here is CAIREPSPGTEAFF.

The rearrangement joins TRBV4-2 to TRBJ2-7; the TRBD2 assignment by TCRdb is unverifiable without DNA. The CDR3 length is 14 residues. Germline loops: CDR1 LGHNA, CDR2 YNFKEQ. CDR3 in amino acids: CASSAGDLAHEQYF.

The rearrangement uses TRBV5-4 and TRBJ2-3; TCRdb outputs TRBD1, but without DNA this stays unchecked. CDR3 size: 16 residues. Germline V gives CDR1 SGHNT, CDR2 YYREEE (reference sequence). This chain's CDR3 is CASTLETGTYTDTQYF.

This chain links TRBV5-1 with TRBJ2-7; TCRdb proposes TRBD2, but this gene call is untestable without DNA. CDR3 size: 14 residues. The V gene's germline CDR1 is SGHRS and CDR2 YFSETQ. CDR3 in amino acids: CASMQEASGSEQYF.

This sequence joins TRBV20-1 and TRBJ2-2; the D gene TCRdb calls, TRBD1, cannot be checked with no DNA. There are 17 residues in the CDR3. The germline gives CDR1 DFQATT, CDR2 SNEGSKA (reference sequence). CDR3 sequence: CSARSMRETVVTGELFF.

V and J are TRBV20-1 and TRBJ2-3; TCRdb's assignment of TRBD2 cannot be checked, as there is no DNA. The CDR3 contains 16 residues. CDR1 DFQATT and CDR2 SNEGSKA come from the germline V gene (reference sequence). CDR3 loop: CSASRGLAGGLDTQYF.

The rearrangement joins TRBV9 to TRBJ2-1; as DNA is missing, the TRBD1 call by TCRdb cannot be tested. Germline V gene data show CDR1 as SGDLS and CDR2 as YYNGEE. The CDR3 runs 14 residues. The CDR3: CASGRDRAGNEQFF.

The rearrangement uses TRBV2 and TRBJ2-2; TCRdb reports TRBD1, a call that lacks DNA to check it against. The V gene's germline CDR1 is SNHLY and CDR2 FYNNEI. This CDR3 spans 18 amino acids. The CDR3: CASREDFYRDRSTGELFF.

This chain links TRBV5-1 with TRBJ2-7; there is no DNA to check the TCRdb D call of TRBD1. Germline V gene lookup returns CDR1 SGHRS and CDR2 YFSETQ. The CDR3 runs to 14 residues. CDR3 protein: CASSLAGRGYEQYF.

The rearrangement joins TRBV27 to TRBJ1-2; TCRdb indicates TRBD1, and absent DNA this call remains unverified. The CDR3 has 16 residues. Per germline, CDR1 MNHEY and CDR2 SMNVEV (reference sequence). The CDR3 spells CASSFLPGDTNYGYTF.

The chain uses TRBV14 and TRBJ2-1. The germline V gene encodes CDR1 SGHDN and CDR2 FVKESK. The CDR3 sequence is 13 residues long. The CDR3 region is CASSQRLYNEQFF.

This chain links TRBV4-2 with TRBJ1-3. The CDR3 sequence is 16 residues long. Germline V gene lookup returns CDR1 LGHNA and CDR2 YNFKEQ. CDR3 residues: CASSQDSSLSGNTIYF.

This sequence joins TRBV27 and TRBJ2-1; TCRdb picks TRBD2, but there is no DNA to check that call. CDR1 MNHEY and CDR2 SMNVEV come from the germline V gene (reference sequence). This CDR3 spans 14 amino acids. CDR3 in amino acids: CASKDYQQPNEQFF.

The chain links TRBV5-1 to TRBJ2-7; TCRdb picks TRBD2, but there is no DNA to check that call. Germline values: CDR1 SGHRS, CDR2 YFSETQ. The CDR3 is 16 residues long. CDR3 region: CASSLGLVGLLSEQYF.

The V gene is TRBV14, the J gene TRBJ2-2; lacking DNA, the TRBD1 call made by TCRdb goes unchecked. The CDR3 extends over 16 amino acids. The germline V gene encodes CDR1 SGHDN and CDR2 FVKESK. The CDR3 loop reads CASTEGGPVDTGELFF.

The V call is TRBV29-1, the J call TRBJ2-7; TCRdb's assignment of TRBD1 cannot be checked, as there is no DNA. This CDR3 comprises 18 residues. CDR1 and CDR2 (germline): SQVTM, ANQGSEA. The CDR3 region is CSVEGGNAFGAASYEQYF.

The gene calls are TRBV4-3 and TRBJ1-5; TCRdb's D call, TRBD1, is unchecked because there is no DNA. This CDR3 spans 17 amino acids. Germline CDR1 reads LGHNA; CDR2 reads YSLEER. CDR3 sequence reads: CASSLGRDRGINQPQHF.

This chain uses TRBV28 with TRBJ2-1. This CDR3 is 13 amino acids long. Germline V gene data show CDR1 as MDHEN and CDR2 as SYDVKM. The CDR3 protein is CASEADLYNEQFF.